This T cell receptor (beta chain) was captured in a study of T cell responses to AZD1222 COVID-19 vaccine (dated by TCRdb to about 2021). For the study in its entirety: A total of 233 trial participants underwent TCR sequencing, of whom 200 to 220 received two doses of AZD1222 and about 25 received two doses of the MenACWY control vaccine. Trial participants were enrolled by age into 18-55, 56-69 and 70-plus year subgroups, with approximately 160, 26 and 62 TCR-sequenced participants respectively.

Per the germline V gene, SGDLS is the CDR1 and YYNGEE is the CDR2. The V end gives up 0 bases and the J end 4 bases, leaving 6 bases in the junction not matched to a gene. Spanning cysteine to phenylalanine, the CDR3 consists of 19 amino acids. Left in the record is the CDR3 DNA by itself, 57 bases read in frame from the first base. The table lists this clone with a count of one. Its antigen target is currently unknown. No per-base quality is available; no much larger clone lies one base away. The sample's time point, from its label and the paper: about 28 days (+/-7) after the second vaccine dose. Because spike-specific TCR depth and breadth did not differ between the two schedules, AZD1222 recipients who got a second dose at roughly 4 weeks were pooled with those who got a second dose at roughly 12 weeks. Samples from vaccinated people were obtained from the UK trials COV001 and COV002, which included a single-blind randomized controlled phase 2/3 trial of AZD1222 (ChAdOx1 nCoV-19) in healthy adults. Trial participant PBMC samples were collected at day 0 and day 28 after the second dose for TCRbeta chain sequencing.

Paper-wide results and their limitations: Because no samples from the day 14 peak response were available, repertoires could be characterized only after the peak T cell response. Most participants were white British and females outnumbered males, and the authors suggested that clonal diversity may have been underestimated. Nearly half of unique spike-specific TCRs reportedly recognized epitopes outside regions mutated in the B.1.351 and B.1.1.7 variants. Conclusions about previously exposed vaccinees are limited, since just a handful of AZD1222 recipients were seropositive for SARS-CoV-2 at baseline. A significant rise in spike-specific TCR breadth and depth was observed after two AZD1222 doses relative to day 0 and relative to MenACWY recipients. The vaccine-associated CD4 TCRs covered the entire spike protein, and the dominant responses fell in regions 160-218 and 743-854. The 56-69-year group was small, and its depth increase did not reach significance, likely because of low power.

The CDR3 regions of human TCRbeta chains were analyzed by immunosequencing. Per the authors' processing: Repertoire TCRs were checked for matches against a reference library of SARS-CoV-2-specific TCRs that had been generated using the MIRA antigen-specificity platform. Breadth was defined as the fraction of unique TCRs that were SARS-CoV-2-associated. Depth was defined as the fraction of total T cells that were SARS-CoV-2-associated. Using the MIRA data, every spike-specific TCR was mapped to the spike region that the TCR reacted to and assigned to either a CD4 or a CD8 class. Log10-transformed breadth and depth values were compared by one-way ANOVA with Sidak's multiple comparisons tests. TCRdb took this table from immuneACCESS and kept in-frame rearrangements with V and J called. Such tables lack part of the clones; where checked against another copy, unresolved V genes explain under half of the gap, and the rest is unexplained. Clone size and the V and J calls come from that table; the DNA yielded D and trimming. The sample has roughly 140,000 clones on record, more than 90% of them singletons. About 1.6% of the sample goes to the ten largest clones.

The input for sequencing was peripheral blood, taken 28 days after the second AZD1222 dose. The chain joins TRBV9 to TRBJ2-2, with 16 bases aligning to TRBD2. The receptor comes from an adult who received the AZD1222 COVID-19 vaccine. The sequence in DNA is TGTGCCAGCAGCGTAGGAGGGACTAGCGGGAGGGCTGGCACCGGGGAGCTGTTTTTT. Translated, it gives CASSVGGTSGRAGTGELFF.